A single sample gave rise to the 2 T cell receptor beta chains below, sequenced in a study of cytomegalovirus exposure and HLA in healthy donors. The repertoire was sequenced with immunoSEQ multiplex PCR; TCRdb's copy has only in-frame clones and lacks some. The data show some 190,000 clones, with approximately 89% seen just once and about 7.2% held by the top ten. The sequenced material came from PBMCs. These receptors were obtained from a man aged 25-40 years in good health and CMV-seropositive.

This clone appeared a single time. This sequence joins TRBV30 and TRBJ2-2, with 7 bases aligning to TRBD1. The CDR3 loop spans 15 amino acids. Germline-derived CDR1 and CDR2 are GTSNPN and SVGIG (reference sequence). After removal of 4 bases from V and 1 base from J, the junction contained 6 bases not matched to a gene. This CDR3 is CAWTRTGLNTGELFF. CDR3 DNA sequence: TGTGCCTGGACGCGGACAGGTCTGAACACCGGGGAGCTGTTTTTT.

This clone was detected only a few times. The chain carries TRBV28 and TRBJ2-2, with D possibly being TRBD2 (5 bases). The CDR3 contains 14 residues. V lost 6 bases and J 3 bases, leaving 11 bases between the germline ends. The germline gives CDR1 MDHEN, CDR2 SYDVKM. CDR3 loop: CASRMREYTGELFF. The CDR3 coding sequence is TGTGCCAGCAGGATGAGGGAGTACACCGGGGAGCTGTTTTTT.